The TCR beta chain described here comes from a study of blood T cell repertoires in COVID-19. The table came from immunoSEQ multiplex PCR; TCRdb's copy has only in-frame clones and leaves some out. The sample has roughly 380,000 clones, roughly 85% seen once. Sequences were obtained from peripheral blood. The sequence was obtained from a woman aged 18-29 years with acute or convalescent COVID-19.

Here the CDR3 reads CSVEERASYGYTF. DNA of the CDR3: TGCAGCGTTGAAGAACGAGCGTCCTATGGCTACACCTTC. V is TRBV29-1 and J is TRBJ1-2; D is unclear. The CDR3 extends over 13 amino acids. V was pared by 0 bases and J by 4 bases, with 9 bases between. Germline V gene sequence: CDR1 SQVTM, CDR2 ANQGSEA. Combining the CDR3 with reference TRBV29-1 and TRBJ1-2 gives the whole variable domain SAVISQKPSRDICQRGTSLTIQCQVDSQVTMMFWYRQQPGQSLTLIATANQGSEATYESGFVIDKFPISRPNLTFSTLTVSNMSPEDSSIYLCSVEERASYGYTFGSGTRLTVV.